This TCR beta chain was identified in a study of T-cell memory formation after mild COVID-19. TCRdb reprocessed the 5' RACE reads via MiXCR and lists one record per CDR3 protein. In the table there are about half a million distinct CDR3 sequences, 18% of which are singletons. Findings and caveats of the study: Cross-reactive memory appears to have joined, as suggested by some responding clones showing up in pre-infection memory.

This clonotype appeared many times. No antigen is known for it. Sequenced material: PBMCs or a T cell subset sorted from them (not recorded which). The TCR originated in an adult woman who had mild COVID-19 (a few samples of this study predate the infection). Cell type and time point are not known.

The CDR3 is CASSLRRTGELFF. The CDR3 DNA reads as TGTGCCAGCAGCTTAAGGCGGACCGGGGAGCTGTTTTTT. The gene calls are TRBV7-2 and TRBJ2-2; D gene uncertain. The CDR3 has 13 residues. The ends were cut back, 2 bases at V and 5 bases at J, with 6 bases in the middle. CDR1 SGHTA and CDR2 FQGNSA come from the germline V gene.